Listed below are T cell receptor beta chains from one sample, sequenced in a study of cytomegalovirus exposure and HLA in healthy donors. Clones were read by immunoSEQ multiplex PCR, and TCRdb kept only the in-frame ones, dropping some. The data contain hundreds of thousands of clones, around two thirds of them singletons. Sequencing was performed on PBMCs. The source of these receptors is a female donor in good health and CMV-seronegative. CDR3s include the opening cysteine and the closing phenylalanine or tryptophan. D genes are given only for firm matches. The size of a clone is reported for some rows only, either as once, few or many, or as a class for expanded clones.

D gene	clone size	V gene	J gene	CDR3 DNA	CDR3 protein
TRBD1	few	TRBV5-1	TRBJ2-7	TGCGCCAGCACCGGACAGGGACACGAGCAGTACTTC	CASTGQGHEQYF
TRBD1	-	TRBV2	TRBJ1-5	TGTGCCAGCCAGGGACAGGGCAATCAGCCCCAGCATTTT	CASQGQGNQPQHF
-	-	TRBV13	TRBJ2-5	TGTGCCAGCAGCGCGAGATCTCAAATTCTGGAGACCCAGTACTTC	CASSARSQILETQYF
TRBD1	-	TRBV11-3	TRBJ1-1	TGTGCCAGCAGCCGGGGACAGGGGGCGAGTGAAGCTTTCTTT	CASSRGQGASEAFF
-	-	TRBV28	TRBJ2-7	TGTGCCAGCAGTTTGTCCCTCTTATACGAGCAGTACTTC	CASSLSLLYEQYF
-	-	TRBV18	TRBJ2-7	TGTGCCAGCTCGCGGGACAGCTACGAGCAGTACTTC	CASSRDSYEQYF
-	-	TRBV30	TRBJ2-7	TGTGCCTGGAGTGTAGGAGGGCGGTATACCTACGAGCAGTACTTC	CAWSVGGRYTYEQYF
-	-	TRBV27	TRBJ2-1	TGTGCCAGCAGTCCTTTGACTAGTAATAAGTACAATGAGCAGTTCTTC	CASSPLTSNKYNEQFF
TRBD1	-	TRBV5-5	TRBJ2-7	TGTGCCAGCAGCCATACAGGGGCAGGGCTGACCTACGAGCAGTACTTC	CASSHTGAGLTYEQYF
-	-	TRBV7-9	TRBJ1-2	TGTGCCAGCAGCCCACCCGGGAGAGAGGGCCATGGCTACACCTTC	CASSPPGREGHGYTF
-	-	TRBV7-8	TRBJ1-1	TGTGCCAGCAGCTCCGACGTGGCTGGGCGTACCATTGAAGCTTTCTTT	CASSSDVAGRTIEAFF
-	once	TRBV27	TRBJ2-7	TGTGCCAGCAGTTTATTAAGACCAGCGAGCGAGCAGTACTTC	CASSLLRPASEQYF
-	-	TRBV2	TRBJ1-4	TGTGCCAGCATTTGGGGCGGAAAACTGTTTTTT	CASIWGGKLFF
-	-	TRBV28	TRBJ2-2	TGTGCCAGCAGTCTCTACAGGGCAAACACCGGGGAGCTGTTTTTT	CASSLYRANTGELFF
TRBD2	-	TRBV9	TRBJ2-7	TGTGCCAGCAGCCAGACGGGACTAGCGGGAGGTTCCCACTACGAGCAGTACTTC	CASSQTGLAGGSHYEQYF
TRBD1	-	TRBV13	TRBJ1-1	TGTGCCAGCAGCCCAACTACAGGGGGCACAAAAGCTTTCTTT	CASSPTTGGTKAFF
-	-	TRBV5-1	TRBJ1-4	TGCGCCACCCAGCGGGGTCCGGATGAAAAACTGTTTTTT	CATQRGPDEKLFF
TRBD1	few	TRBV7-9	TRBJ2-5	TGTTCCAGCAGCCAGACAGGGGAGACCCAGTACTTC	CSSSQTGETQYF
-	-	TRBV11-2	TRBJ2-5	TGTGCCAGCAGCTTAGATCTCATGGTTCGGGAGACCCAGTACTTC	CASSLDLMVRETQYF
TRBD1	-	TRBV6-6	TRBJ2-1	TGTGCCAGCAGTTACCGTGGACAGGGGGCTAATGAGCAGTTCTTC	CASSYRGQGANEQFF
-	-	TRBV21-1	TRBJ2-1	TGTGCCAGCAGCAACAACGGGACAGGGGGATACAATGAGCAGTTCTTC	CASSNNGTGGYNEQFF
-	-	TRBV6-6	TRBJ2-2	TGTGCCAGCAGCCAGGGTTGGGGTTACACCGGGGAGCTGTTTTTT	CASSQGWGYTGELFF